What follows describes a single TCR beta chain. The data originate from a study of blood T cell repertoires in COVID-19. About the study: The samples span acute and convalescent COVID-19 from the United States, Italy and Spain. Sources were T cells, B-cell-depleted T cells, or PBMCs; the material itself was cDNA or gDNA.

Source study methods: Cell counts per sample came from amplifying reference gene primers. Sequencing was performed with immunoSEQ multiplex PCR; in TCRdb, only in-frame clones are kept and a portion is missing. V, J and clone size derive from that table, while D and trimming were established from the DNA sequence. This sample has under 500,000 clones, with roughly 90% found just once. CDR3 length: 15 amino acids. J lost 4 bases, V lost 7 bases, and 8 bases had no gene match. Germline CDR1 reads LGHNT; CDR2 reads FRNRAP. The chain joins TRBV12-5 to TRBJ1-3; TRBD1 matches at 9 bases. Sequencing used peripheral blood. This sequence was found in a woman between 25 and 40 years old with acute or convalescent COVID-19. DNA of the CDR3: TGTGCTAGTGCGAAGGGACAGGGCACGGGAAACACCATATATTTT. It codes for CASAKGQGTGNTIYF.